These 9 T cell receptor beta chains were all obtained from the same sample, sequenced in a study of T cell responses to AZD1222 COVID-19 vaccine. Only in-frame clones appear in the TCRdb table, and some are missing; sequencing was by immunoSEQ multiplex PCR. The data contain 150,000 to 200,000 clones, around 87% of them seen just once; the ten biggest clones take up about 2.5%. The source material was peripheral blood, sampled on day 0 of MenACWY control vaccination. These receptors all come from an adult in good health.

The V call is TRBV28, the J call TRBJ2-2, with D uncertain. V was cut by 5 bases and J by 3 bases, with 10 bases left in between. Germline values: CDR1 MDHEN, CDR2 SYDVKM. CDR3 length equals 14 residues. The CDR3: CASSPYMDTGELFF. In nucleotides, the CDR3 is TGTGCCAGCAGTCCGTACATGGACACCGGGGAGCTGTTTTTT.

The table lists this clone with a count of one. The V call is TRBV27, the J call TRBJ2-3; D is perhaps TRBD2 (7 bases). In germline, CDR1 is MNHEY, CDR2 SMNVEV (reference sequence). The length of the CDR3 is 15 residues. Trimming pared 3 bases from V and 2 bases from J, leaving 12 bases between. Here the CDR3 DNA reads TGTGCCAGCAGTTTGAGGGGGGGCCACACAGATACGCAGTATTTT. This encodes CASSLRGGHTDTQYF.

The table lists this clone with a few counts. The DNA of the CDR3 is TGTGCCAGCAGTGAAGCTTCCGGGACAGGGTACACTGAAGCTTTCTTT. Its translation: CASSEASGTGYTEAFF. The rearrangement links TRBV6-1 to TRBJ1-1; 9 bases map to TRBD1. Trimming took 0 bases from V and 3 from J; bases not matched to a gene: 5. From germline, CDR1 is MNHNS and CDR2 SASEGT. CDR3 size: 16 residues.

CDR3 in DNA: TGTGCCAGCAGCTTAGCCACAGAGGCGGGCTACACCTTC. Protein product: CASSLATEAGYTF. V is TRBV5-5 and J is TRBJ1-2; D unresolved. CDR1 and CDR2 from the germline V gene are SGHKS and YYEKEE (reference sequence). CDR3 length: 13 residues. V was cut by 2 bases and J by 8 bases, with 13 bases left in between. Supplemented by reference TRBV5-5 and TRBJ1-2, the full variable domain reads DAGVTQSPTHLIKTRGQQVTLRCSPISGHKSVSWYQQVLGQGPQFIFQYYEKEERGRGNFPDRFSARQFPNYSSELNVNALLLGDSALYLCASSLATEAGYTFGSGTRLTVV.

J is TRBJ2-1 and V is TRBV7-2, with 11 bases that match TRBD2. The CDR3 extends over 16 amino acids. Germline V gene data show CDR1 as SGHTA and CDR2 as FQGNSA. V gave up 4 bases and J gave up 7 bases; unmatched junction bases: 9. The DNA for the CDR3 is TGTGCCAGCAGCTCCCAACTAGCGGGAGTAAAAAATGAGCAGTTCTTC. Amino acid sequence: CASSSQLAGVKNEQFF.

In this sample, this clone turned up many times. The rearrangement links TRBV2 to TRBJ1-6, with TRBD1 matching over 7 bases. The CDR3 sequence is 14 residues long. The germline V gene encodes CDR1 SNHLY and CDR2 FYNNEI. Losses at the gene ends were 4 bases for V and 8 bases for J; bases not matched to a gene: 5. The CDR3 nucleotides read TGTGCCAGCAGTGTACAGGGGCGGGATTCACCCCTCCACTTT. Residues: CASSVQGRDSPLHF. The complete variable domain, with remaining parts taken from reference TRBV2 and TRBJ1-6, reads EPEVTQTPSHQVTQMGQEVILRCVPISNHLYFYWYRQILGQKVEFLVSFYNNEISEKSEIFDDQFSVERPDGSNFTLKIRSTKLEDSAMYFCASSVQGRDSPLHFGNGTRLTVT.

The rearrangement links TRBV19 to TRBJ1-2; no clear D. Germline V gene lookup returns CDR1 LNHDA and CDR2 SQIVND (reference sequence). The CDR3 extends over 12 amino acids. V lost 3 bases to trimming and J lost 4 bases, with 6 bases between them. Here the CDR3 DNA reads TGTGCCAGTAGTATTAGTGTCTATGGCTACACCTTC. Translated: CASSISVYGYTF.

The V gene is TRBV30, the J gene TRBJ2-5; 7 bases agree with TRBD1. The CDR3 spans 14 residues. After removal of 2 bases from V and 2 bases from J, the junction contained 5 bases not matched to a gene. CDR1 and CDR2 from the germline V gene are GTSNPN and SVGIG (reference sequence). The CDR3 region is CAWSRDSAQETQYF. DNA of the CDR3: TGTGCCTGGAGTAGGGACAGCGCACAAGAGACCCAGTACTTC.

The chain employs TRBV6-5 and TRBJ2-7, with a tentative D call TRBD1 (6 bases). V was cut by 6 bases and J by 5 bases, with 11 bases left in between. Looked up from germline, CDR1 is MNHEY and CDR2 is SVGAGI. This CDR3 region has 12 residues. CDR3 sequence reads: CASSQTGNEQYF. DNA for the CDR3: TGTGCCAGCAGCCAAACAGGGAACGAGCAGTACTTC.